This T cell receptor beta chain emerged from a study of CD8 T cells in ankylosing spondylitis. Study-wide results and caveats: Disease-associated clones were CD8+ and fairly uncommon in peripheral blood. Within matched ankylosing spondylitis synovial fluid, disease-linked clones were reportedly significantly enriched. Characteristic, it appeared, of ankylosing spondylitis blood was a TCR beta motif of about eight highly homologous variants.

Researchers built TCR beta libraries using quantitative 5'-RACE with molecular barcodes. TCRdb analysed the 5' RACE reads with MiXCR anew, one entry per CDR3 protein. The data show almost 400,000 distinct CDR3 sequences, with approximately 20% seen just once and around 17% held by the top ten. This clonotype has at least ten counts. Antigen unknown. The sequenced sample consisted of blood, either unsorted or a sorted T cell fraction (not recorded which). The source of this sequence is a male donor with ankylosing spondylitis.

The CDR3 sequence is CASSESRGISPYNEQFF. The CDR3 region has the DNA TGTGCCAGCAGCGAAAGTAGGGGAATCAGCCCCTACAATGAGCAGTTCTTC. The chain employs TRBV25-1 and TRBJ2-1, with D possibly being TRBD1 (5 bases). CDR1 and CDR2 (germline): MGHDK, SYGVNS. The germline V and J ends were trimmed by 6 bases and 2 bases, with 20 bases remaining between them. This CDR3 has 17 residues. The variable domain in full, completed from reference TRBV25-1 and TRBJ2-1, reads EADIYQTPRYLVIGTGKKITLECSQTMGHDKMYWYQQDPGMELHLIHYSYGVNSTEKGDLSSESTVSRIRTEHFPLTLESARPSHTSQYLCASSESRGISPYNEQFFGPGTRLTVL.